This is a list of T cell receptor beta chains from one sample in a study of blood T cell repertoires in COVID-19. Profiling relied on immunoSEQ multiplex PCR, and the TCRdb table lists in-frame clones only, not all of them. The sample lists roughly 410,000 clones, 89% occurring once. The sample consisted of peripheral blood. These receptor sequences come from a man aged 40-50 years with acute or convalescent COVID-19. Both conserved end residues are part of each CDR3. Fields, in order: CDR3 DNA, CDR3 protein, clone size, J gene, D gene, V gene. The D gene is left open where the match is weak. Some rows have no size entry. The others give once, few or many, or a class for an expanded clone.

cdr3_nt: TGTGCCAGTAGTACTTGGCGGGGGGGAATCCAGTACTTC
cdr3_aa: CASSTWRGGIQYF
clone_size: -
j_call: TRBJ2-5
d_call: TRBD2
v_call: TRBV19

cdr3_nt: TGCGCCAGCAGGTTGGACAGGAACTATAATTCACCCCTCCACTTT
cdr3_aa: CASRLDRNYNSPLHF
clone_size: -
j_call: TRBJ1-6
d_call: TRBD1
v_call: TRBV4-1

cdr3_nt: TGTGCCATCAGTGTTCTAGCGGCCTCTGGGGCCAACGTCCTGACTTTC
cdr3_aa: CAISVLAASGANVLTF
clone_size: -
j_call: TRBJ2-6
d_call: TRBD2
v_call: TRBV10-3

cdr3_nt: TGTGCCAGCAGCTTGGGGGGGGAAGACACTGAAGCTTTCTTT
cdr3_aa: CASSLGGEDTEAFF
clone_size: -
j_call: TRBJ1-1
d_call: -
v_call: TRBV7-6

cdr3_nt: TGTGCCAGCAGTTTATGGGTTAGCGGGAGATCTTACAATGAGCAGTTCTTC
cdr3_aa: CASSLWVSGRSYNEQFF
clone_size: -
j_call: TRBJ2-1
d_call: TRBD2
v_call: TRBV27

cdr3_nt: TGTGCCAGCAGCTTAAGTTTGTCAGGGTCCTCTGGAAACACCATATATTTT
cdr3_aa: CASSLSLSGSSGNTIYF
clone_size: -
j_call: TRBJ1-3
d_call: -
v_call: TRBV7-2

cdr3_nt: TGTGCCAGTAGTAGTACCCAGGTAGAAGGTGCGACCCGCTTC
cdr3_aa: CASSSTQVEGATRF
clone_size: once
j_call: TRBJ1-2
d_call: -
v_call: TRBV19

cdr3_nt: TGTGCCAGCAGCTTAGAGAACGTGGGAGCCACTAATGAAAAACTGTTTTTT
cdr3_aa: CASSLENVGATNEKLFF
clone_size: -
j_call: TRBJ1-4
d_call: -
v_call: TRBV7-6

cdr3_nt: TGTGCCAGCAGTTCTCCCGGGACAGGGGCCTATGGCTACACCTTC
cdr3_aa: CASSSPGTGAYGYTF
clone_size: once
j_call: TRBJ1-2
d_call: TRBD1
v_call: TRBV27

cdr3_nt: TGTGCCTGGAGTCCCGAGCCCGGGACTAGCGTCTCCTACGAGCAGTACTTC
cdr3_aa: CAWSPEPGTSVSYEQYF
clone_size: -
j_call: TRBJ2-7
d_call: TRBD2
v_call: TRBV30

cdr3_nt: TGTGCCAGCAGCAAAAGGAGACCTCCGTACGAGCAGTACTTC
cdr3_aa: CASSKRRPPYEQYF
clone_size: few
j_call: TRBJ2-7
d_call: -
v_call: TRBV21-1

cdr3_nt: TGTGCCAGCAGTCCAGGGGGCGCAAGCTATGGCTACACCTTC
cdr3_aa: CASSPGGASYGYTF
clone_size: once
j_call: TRBJ1-2
d_call: TRBD1
v_call: TRBV28

cdr3_nt: TGTGCCAGCAGCCAGGACAGGGATGCGGAAAAACTGTTTTTT
cdr3_aa: CASSQDRDAEKLFF
clone_size: few
j_call: TRBJ1-4
d_call: TRBD1
v_call: TRBV3-1/TRBV3-2

cdr3_nt: TGTGCCAGCAGTTTCGGCAGGGGGTTGTACGAGCAGTACTTC
cdr3_aa: CASSFGRGLYEQYF
clone_size: -
j_call: TRBJ2-7
d_call: TRBD1
v_call: TRBV28

cdr3_nt: TGTGCCAGCAGCAAACCCTGCAACGAGGATAGGTCCGAGCAGTACTTC
cdr3_aa: CASSKPCNEDRSEQYF
clone_size: -
j_call: TRBJ2-7
d_call: -
v_call: TRBV21-1

cdr3_nt: TGCAGTGCTAGTCGCGGGAGGGCGGAGAATGAGCAGTTCTTC
cdr3_aa: CSASRGRAENEQFF
clone_size: -
j_call: TRBJ2-1
d_call: TRBD2
v_call: TRBV20-1

cdr3_nt: TGTGCCATCAGCCTCTACCGGGACAGAGTCTACAATGAGCAGTTCTTC
cdr3_aa: CAISLYRDRVYNEQFF
clone_size: -
j_call: TRBJ2-1
d_call: TRBD1
v_call: TRBV10-3

cdr3_nt: TGTGCCTGGAGCCCCGGGGGAGGGACCCTCCACTTT
cdr3_aa: CAWSPGGGTLHF
clone_size: -
j_call: TRBJ1-6
d_call: -
v_call: TRBV30

cdr3_nt: TGTGCCTGGAGTGGCCTGACGGGGGGACTGTACAATGAGCAGTTCTTC
cdr3_aa: CAWSGLTGGLYNEQFF
clone_size: -
j_call: TRBJ2-1
d_call: TRBD2
v_call: TRBV30

cdr3_nt: TGCGCCAGCAGCTTGAGGAGGGGGCGAGATGGCTACACCTTC
cdr3_aa: CASSLRRGRDGYTF
clone_size: -
j_call: TRBJ1-2
d_call: TRBD1
v_call: TRBV5-1

cdr3_nt: TGTGCCAGCAGTCCGGCCCCCCGGACAGTTAGCAATCAGCCCCAGCATTTT
cdr3_aa: CASSPAPRTVSNQPQHF
clone_size: -
j_call: TRBJ1-5
d_call: -
v_call: TRBV27

cdr3_nt: TGTGCCAGCAGTATAGACAGGCCCGGGGAGCTGTTTTTT
cdr3_aa: CASSIDRPGELFF
clone_size: -
j_call: TRBJ2-2
d_call: -
v_call: TRBV2

cdr3_nt: TGTGCCCACAGGGGGATTGGCTACACCTTC
cdr3_aa: CAHRGIGYTF
clone_size: -
j_call: TRBJ1-2
d_call: TRBD1
v_call: TRBV6-5

cdr3_nt: TGTGCCAGCAGCCCATCAAGAGGCGGCAGTCAGCCCCAGCATTTT
cdr3_aa: CASSPSRGGSQPQHF
clone_size: -
j_call: TRBJ1-5
d_call: -
v_call: TRBV7-8

cdr3_nt: TGTGCCAGTAGTATCGGGACAGGGAAAGAAAAACTGTTTTTT
cdr3_aa: CASSIGTGKEKLFF
clone_size: once
j_call: TRBJ1-4
d_call: TRBD1
v_call: TRBV19

cdr3_nt: TGTGCCAGCAGCCCCGCGGGGACCTTTAACACCGGGGAGCTGTTTTTT
cdr3_aa: CASSPAGTFNTGELFF
clone_size: -
j_call: TRBJ2-2
d_call: -
v_call: TRBV11-2

cdr3_nt: TGTGCCAGCAGTTTAGGAGGGACCCGTCAGCCCCAGCATTTT
cdr3_aa: CASSLGGTRQPQHF
clone_size: -
j_call: TRBJ1-5
d_call: -
v_call: TRBV27

cdr3_nt: TGTGCCACCAGCAGAGACCCGGGATTCTCCTACGAGCAGTACTTC
cdr3_aa: CATSRDPGFSYEQYF
clone_size: -
j_call: TRBJ2-7
d_call: -
v_call: TRBV15

cdr3_nt: TGTGCCAGCAGCTTAGAAATACGGACAGGGGTTTATGGCTACACCTTC
cdr3_aa: CASSLEIRTGVYGYTF
clone_size: many
j_call: TRBJ1-2
d_call: TRBD1
v_call: TRBV7-9

cdr3_nt: TGTGCCAGCTCACCACAGCGGGACAGGGTTTCCTACGAGCAGTACTTC
cdr3_aa: CASSPQRDRVSYEQYF
clone_size: -
j_call: TRBJ2-7
d_call: TRBD1
v_call: TRBV18

cdr3_nt: TGTGCCACCGACAGTTCTAGCAATCAGCCCCAGCATTTT
cdr3_aa: CATDSSSNQPQHF
clone_size: -
j_call: TRBJ1-5
d_call: -
v_call: TRBV28

cdr3_nt: TGTGCCAGCAGTTTTGAGCGGGAGGGGGGCCACGAGCAGTACTTC
cdr3_aa: CASSFEREGGHEQYF
clone_size: -
j_call: TRBJ2-7
d_call: TRBD2
v_call: TRBV25-1

cdr3_nt: TGTGCCAGCAGCTTAACAACAGGGGACACCGGGGAGCTGTTTTTT
cdr3_aa: CASSLTTGDTGELFF
clone_size: -
j_call: TRBJ2-2
d_call: TRBD1
v_call: TRBV7-3

cdr3_nt: TGCGCCAGCAGCCAAGACCCGCGGAGGGGTCTCCAGCATTTT
cdr3_aa: CASSQDPRRGLQHF
clone_size: -
j_call: TRBJ1-5
d_call: -
v_call: TRBV5-1

cdr3_nt: TGCGCCAGCAGTGAGGACAGGGAAATATACGAGCAGTACTTC
cdr3_aa: CASSEDREIYEQYF
clone_size: -
j_call: TRBJ2-7
d_call: TRBD1
v_call: TRBV10-2

cdr3_nt: TGTGCCAGCAGCGTAGGCGGGAGGGCCAGCGAGCAGTACTTC
cdr3_aa: CASSVGGRASEQYF
clone_size: -
j_call: TRBJ2-7
d_call: TRBD2
v_call: TRBV9

cdr3_nt: TGTGCCACCAGCAGAGGCCTTCTGAGGGACTATGGAAACACCATATATTTT
cdr3_aa: CATSRGLLRDYGNTIYF
clone_size: -
j_call: TRBJ1-3
d_call: -
v_call: TRBV15

cdr3_nt: TGTGCCTGGAGCTCCCGGAGGGGTGATGGCTACACCTTC
cdr3_aa: CAWSSRRGDGYTF
clone_size: -
j_call: TRBJ1-2
d_call: -
v_call: TRBV30

cdr3_nt: TGTGCCAGCACCTCTAGGGTCCTAGCGGGGGAGATGTACCAAGAGACCCAGTACTTC
cdr3_aa: CASTSRVLAGEMYQETQYF
clone_size: -
j_call: TRBJ2-5
d_call: TRBD2
v_call: TRBV28

cdr3_nt: TGTGCCAGCAGTGAGAGACAGGTTGGAGAGCAGTTCTTC
cdr3_aa: CASSERQVGEQFF
clone_size: -
j_call: TRBJ2-1
d_call: -
v_call: TRBV2

cdr3_nt: TGTGCCAGCAGGGGCGGGGCCGGCTCCTACGAGCAGTACTTC
cdr3_aa: CASRGGAGSYEQYF
clone_size: -
j_call: TRBJ2-7
d_call: -
v_call: TRBV27

cdr3_nt: TGTGCCATCAGTGATCCCGGGACAGTTACCTACGAGCAGTACTTC
cdr3_aa: CAISDPGTVTYEQYF
clone_size: -
j_call: TRBJ2-7
d_call: TRBD1
v_call: TRBV10-3

cdr3_nt: TGCGCCAGCCTGGACATCACTAACACTGAAGCTTTCTTT
cdr3_aa: CASLDITNTEAFF
clone_size: once
j_call: TRBJ1-1
d_call: -
v_call: TRBV5-1

cdr3_nt: TGTGCCAGTCTCGGCGGCACTGAAGCTTTCTTT
cdr3_aa: CASLGGTEAFF
clone_size: -
j_call: TRBJ1-1
d_call: -
v_call: TRBV28

cdr3_nt: TGCGCCAGCAGCCAGGAAGGACAGGGGTATGGCTACACCTTC
cdr3_aa: CASSQEGQGYGYTF
clone_size: few
j_call: TRBJ1-2
d_call: TRBD1
v_call: TRBV4-1

cdr3_nt: TGTGCCAGCAGCTTAAGTGGCTGGCCGGGTGAAGAGACCCAGTACTTC
cdr3_aa: CASSLSGWPGEETQYF
clone_size: -
j_call: TRBJ2-5
d_call: -
v_call: TRBV7-3

cdr3_nt: TGTGCCAGCAGTTTTAGGATGGACAGGGGGATAGATACGCAGTATTTT
cdr3_aa: CASSFRMDRGIDTQYF
clone_size: -
j_call: TRBJ2-3
d_call: TRBD1
v_call: TRBV27

cdr3_nt: TGTGCCAGCTCACCATTTGGCGGGGAAAATGAAAAACTGTTTTTT
cdr3_aa: CASSPFGGENEKLFF
clone_size: -
j_call: TRBJ1-4
d_call: -
v_call: TRBV18

cdr3_nt: TGTGCCAGCAGTAAGACAGGGCTGAACACCGGGGAGCTGTTTTTT
cdr3_aa: CASSKTGLNTGELFF
clone_size: -
j_call: TRBJ2-2
d_call: TRBD1
v_call: TRBV6-6

cdr3_nt: TGTGCCAGCAGCTTGGACGACAGCTCCTACGAGCAGTACTTC
cdr3_aa: CASSLDDSSYEQYF
clone_size: -
j_call: TRBJ2-7
d_call: -
v_call: TRBV5-6

cdr3_nt: TGTGCCAGCAGGCCGGGACAGGGAACCGGGGAGCTGTTTTTT
cdr3_aa: CASRPGQGTGELFF
clone_size: few
j_call: TRBJ2-2
d_call: TRBD1
v_call: TRBV6-5

cdr3_nt: TGTGCCAGCAGCTCCCGGACAGGGGGGAATGGCTACACCTTC
cdr3_aa: CASSSRTGGNGYTF
clone_size: -
j_call: TRBJ1-2
d_call: TRBD1
v_call: TRBV14

cdr3_nt: TGTGCCATCAGTCAACCGGGACAGGGAGTCGACGAGCAGTACTTC
cdr3_aa: CAISQPGQGVDEQYF
clone_size: -
j_call: TRBJ2-7
d_call: TRBD1
v_call: TRBV10-3

cdr3_nt: TGTGCCAGCAGCCAGAACATTGGGGGCAGCGCTGAAGCTTTCTTT
cdr3_aa: CASSQNIGGSAEAFF
clone_size: -
j_call: TRBJ1-1
d_call: -
v_call: TRBV7-2

cdr3_nt: TGTGCCAGTAGTACCCAGCTGGGAGGCGGCTACACCTTC
cdr3_aa: CASSTQLGGGYTF
clone_size: -
j_call: TRBJ1-2
d_call: -
v_call: TRBV19

cdr3_nt: TGTGCCAGCAGCCCGGACAGGCTCACGGGAAAGACCCAGTACTTC
cdr3_aa: CASSPDRLTGKTQYF
clone_size: -
j_call: TRBJ2-5
d_call: TRBD1
v_call: TRBV7-2

cdr3_nt: TGTGCCAGTAGTATACGGGGAGACCACGAGCAGTACTTC
cdr3_aa: CASSIRGDHEQYF
clone_size: -
j_call: TRBJ2-7
d_call: -
v_call: TRBV19